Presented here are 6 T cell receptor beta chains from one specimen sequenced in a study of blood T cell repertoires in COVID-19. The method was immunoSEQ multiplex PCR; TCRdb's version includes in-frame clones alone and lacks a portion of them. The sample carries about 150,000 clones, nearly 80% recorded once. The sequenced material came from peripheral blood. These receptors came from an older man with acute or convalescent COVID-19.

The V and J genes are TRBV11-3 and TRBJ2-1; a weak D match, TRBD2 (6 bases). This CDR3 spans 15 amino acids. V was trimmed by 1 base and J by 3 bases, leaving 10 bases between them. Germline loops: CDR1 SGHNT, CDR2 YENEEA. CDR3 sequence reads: CASSLGGEVYNEQFF. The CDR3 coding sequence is TGTGCCAGCAGCTTAGGCGGGGAGGTCTACAATGAGCAGTTCTTC.

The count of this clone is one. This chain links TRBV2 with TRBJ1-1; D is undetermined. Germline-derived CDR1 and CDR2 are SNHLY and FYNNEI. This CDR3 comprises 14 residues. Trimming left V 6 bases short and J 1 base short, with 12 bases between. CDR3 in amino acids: CASSLRSGNTEAFF. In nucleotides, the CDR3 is TGTGCCAGCAGCCTAAGGAGCGGGAACACTGAAGCTTTCTTT.

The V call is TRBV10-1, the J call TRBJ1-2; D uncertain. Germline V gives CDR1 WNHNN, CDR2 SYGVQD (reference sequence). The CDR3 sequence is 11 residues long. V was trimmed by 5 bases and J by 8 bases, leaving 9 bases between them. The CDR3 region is CASSIRGGYTF. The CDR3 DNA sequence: TGCGCCAGCAGTATCAGAGGGGGCTACACCTTC.

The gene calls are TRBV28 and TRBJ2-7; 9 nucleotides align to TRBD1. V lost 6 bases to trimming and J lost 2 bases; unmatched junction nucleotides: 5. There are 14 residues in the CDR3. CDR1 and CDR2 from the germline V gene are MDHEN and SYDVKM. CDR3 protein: CASRTGQGTYEQYV. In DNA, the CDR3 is TGTGCCAGCAGAACGGGACAGGGAACCTACGAGCAGTACGTC.

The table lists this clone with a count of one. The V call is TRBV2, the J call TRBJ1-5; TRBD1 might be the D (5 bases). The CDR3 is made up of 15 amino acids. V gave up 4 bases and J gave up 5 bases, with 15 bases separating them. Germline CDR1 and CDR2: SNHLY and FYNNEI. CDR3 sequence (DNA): TGTGCCAGCAGTGGCCCTCGGGGGGGAGATCAGCCCCAGCATTTT. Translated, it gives CASSGPRGGDQPQHF.

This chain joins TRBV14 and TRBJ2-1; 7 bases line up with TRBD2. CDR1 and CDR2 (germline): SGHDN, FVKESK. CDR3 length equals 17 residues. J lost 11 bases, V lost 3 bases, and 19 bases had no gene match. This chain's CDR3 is CASSQVTGTIGPIKQFF. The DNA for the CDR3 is TGTGCCAGCAGCCAGGTAACCGGGACTATCGGGCCCATAAAGCAGTTCTTC.